Sequencing of this TCR beta chain was carried out in a study of T cells after yellow fever vaccination. Overall study results and limits: Once the booster was given, most primary-vaccination clones reappeared, at around 96% for CD4 and more than 85% for CD8. Repertoires obtained by FACS sorting could include abundant clonotypes that entered as contaminants from the bulk population.

The study made its TCR cDNA through 5'RACE template switching. That step introduced a universal primer site along with UMIs. One entry per CDR3 protein results from TCRdb running MiXCR on the 5' RACE reads. The table shows about 400,000 distinct CDR3 sequences, with roughly 6.2% occurring only once. The CDR3 is made up of 16 amino acids. Germline V gives CDR1 SGHAT, CDR2 FQNNGV. Trimming removed 5 bases from V and 2 bases from J, with 19 bases in between. In its sample, this clonotype was seen a few times. Antigen: not known. The chain joins TRBV11-2 to TRBJ2-7; D may be TRBD1 (6 bases). This sample comprised PBMCs, obtained 5 days after the yellow fever booster vaccination. The source is a man aged 25-40 years who received the YFV17D yellow fever vaccine. CDR3 sequence reads: CASSQLYVRDTYEQYF. In DNA form, the CDR3 reads TGTGCCAGCAGCCAACTCTACGTCAGGGACACCTACGAGCAGTACTTC.